Many counts were recorded for the clone carrying this TCR beta chain. Its antigen remains unidentified. This record belongs to a study of T cells after yellow fever vaccination. As for the study in general: Libraries from low-cell-number fractions were prepared with the SMART-Seq v4 Ultra Low Input RNA kit.

The CDR3 spans 13 residues. V was shortened by 5 bases and J by 3 bases, with 11 bases between the two germline ends. General study findings and limits: Detected again after the booster were most primary-vaccination clones, at 95% to 98% CD4 and 88% CD8.

5'RACE template switching generated TCR cDNA, adding a universal primer site and UMIs. TCRdb fed the 5' RACE reads into MiXCR, producing one record per CDR3 protein. Counted here are about 320,000 distinct CDR3 sequences, approximately 12% occurring once; the ten biggest clones make up under 4%. The TCR originated in a man in his late teens or twenties who received the YFV17D yellow fever vaccine. Sequences were derived from CD4+ T cells sorted from PBMCs, sampled 45 days after the yellow fever booster vaccination. This chain connects TRBV12-3 or TRBV12-4 to TRBJ2-7, with no clear D. The CDR3 region is CASSLLWGYEQYF. The CDR3 nucleotides read TGTGCCAGCAGTCTCTTATGGGGCTACGAGCAGTACTTC.